This T cell receptor (beta chain) stems from a study of cytomegalovirus exposure and HLA in healthy donors (dated by TCRdb to about 2017). Looking at the study overall: According to a later analysis, the roughly 120 validation repertoires were produced on the same platform as the 700 or so repertoires of the first cohort. The study aimed to test whether cataloging public T cell receptors could reveal signatures of past pathogen exposure. To predict cytomegalovirus infection status, the study brought together high-throughput TCR immunosequencing, statistical association of individual TCRs with disease status, and machine learning. In addition to the first cohort of 650 to 800 subjects, a separate validation cohort of 130 or so different subjects was used. What the study reported, not specific to this receptor: In vitro tests confirmed that a few of the cytomegalovirus-associated TCR beta chains recognize cytomegalovirus antigens. All 130 or so repertoires were used to score co-occurrence in the validation cohort in a later analysis, because that analysis had no HLA typing for the cohort. The study gave a list of about 170 TCR beta chains associated with cytomegalovirus. Across donors, most TCR sequences were observed very rarely, whereas some public TCRs were present in many individuals. Cytomegalovirus status was reported to be diagnosed by the classifier with high specificity and sensitivity in both the original and validation cohorts. A later analysis found that TCRs clustered in the first cohort also tended to co-occur in the 95 to 150 validation repertoires, with more than 90% of cluster scores above 0. According to the authors, the approach could potentially be generalized to other disease states and immunological phenotypes.

The library was produced with the immunoSEQ multiplex PCR assay. Per the source publication's procedure: A statistical classification framework was built for diagnosing cytomegalovirus status from the catalog of TCR beta chain sequences. The source is immuneACCESS, and TCRdb retained only in-frame sequences with V and J called. Part of the clones is not carried over; for the studies checked, unresolved V genes explain less than half of this, and the remainder is unexplained. V, J and clone size were drawn from that table, and D and trimming were deduced from the DNA. In this sample the table shows 100,000 to 150,000 clones, around 90% of which occur a single time. About 2% of the sample lies in the top ten. The CDR3 goes from the cysteine to the phenylalanine over 15 residues. Just CDR3 DNA is preserved here, 45 bases in frame from base 1. V loses 4 bases at its end and J loses 3 bases; junction bases beyond the gene matches: 4. CDR1 and CDR2, looked up from the germline V gene, are KGHSH and LQKENI.

Donors formed part of the validation cohort, which comprised approximately 130 subjects and was distinct from the first cohort of 550 to 850 subjects. Regarding this clone: Its binding antigen is unknown. No much larger clonotype is one base removed from it; base qualities were not supplied.

The receptor's source is a woman aged 18-29 years in good health and CMV-seronegative. Recombination joined TRBV18 with TRBJ2-2, and 8 junction bases match TRBD2. The sequencing sample was made of PBMCs. This receptor has the CDR3 CASSQGLDHTGELFF. The nucleotide sequence is TGTGCCAGCTCACAGGGACTAGACCACACCGGGGAGCTGTTTTTT. Supplemented by the reference TRBV18 and TRBJ2-2 proteins around the CDR3, the complete variable domain is NAGVMQNPRHLVRRRGQEARLRCSPMKGHSHVYWYRQLPEEGLKFMVYLQKENIIDESGMPKERFSAEFPKEGPSILRIQQVVRGDSAAYFCASSQGLDHTGELFFGEGSRLTVL.